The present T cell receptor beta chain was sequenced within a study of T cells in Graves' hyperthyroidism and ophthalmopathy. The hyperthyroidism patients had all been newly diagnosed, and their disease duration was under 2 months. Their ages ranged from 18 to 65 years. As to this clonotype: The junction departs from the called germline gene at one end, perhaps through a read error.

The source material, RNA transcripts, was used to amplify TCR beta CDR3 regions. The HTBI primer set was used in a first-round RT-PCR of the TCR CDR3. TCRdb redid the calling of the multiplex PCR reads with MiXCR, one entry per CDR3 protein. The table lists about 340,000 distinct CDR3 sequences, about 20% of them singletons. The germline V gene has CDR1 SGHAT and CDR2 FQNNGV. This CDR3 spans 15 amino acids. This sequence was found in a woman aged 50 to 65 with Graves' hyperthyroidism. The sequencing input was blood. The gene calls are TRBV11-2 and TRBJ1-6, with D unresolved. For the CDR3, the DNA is TGTACCAGCAGCCGAGGACCGAGGGAAGACTCACCCCTCCACTTT. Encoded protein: CTSSRGPREDSPLHF.